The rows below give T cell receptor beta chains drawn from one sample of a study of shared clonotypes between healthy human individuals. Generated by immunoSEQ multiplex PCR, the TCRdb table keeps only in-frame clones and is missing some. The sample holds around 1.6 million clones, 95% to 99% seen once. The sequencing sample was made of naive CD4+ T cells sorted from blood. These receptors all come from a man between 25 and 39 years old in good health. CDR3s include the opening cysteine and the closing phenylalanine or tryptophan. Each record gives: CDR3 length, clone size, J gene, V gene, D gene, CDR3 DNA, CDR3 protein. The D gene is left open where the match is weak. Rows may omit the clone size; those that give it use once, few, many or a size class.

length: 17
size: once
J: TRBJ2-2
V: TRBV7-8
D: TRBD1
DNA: TGTGCCAGCAGCTTAGGGGCAGGGGGCTTGGGCACCGGGGAGCTGTTTTTT
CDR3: CASSLGAGGLGTGELFF

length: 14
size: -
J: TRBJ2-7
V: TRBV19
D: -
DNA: TGTGCCAGTGGTAGTGGAGGAAGCTCCTACGAGCAGTACTTC
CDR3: CASGSGGSSYEQYF

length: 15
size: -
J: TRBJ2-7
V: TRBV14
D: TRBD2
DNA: TGTGCCAGCAGCCACGGACTAGCGGGAACTTACGAGCAGTACTTC
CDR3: CASSHGLAGTYEQYF

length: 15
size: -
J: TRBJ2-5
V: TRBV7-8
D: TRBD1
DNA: TGTGCCAGCAGCTTAAGGACAGGATTCTCGGAGACCCAGTACTTC
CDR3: CASSLRTGFSETQYF

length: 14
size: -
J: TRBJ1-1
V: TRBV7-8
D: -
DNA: TGTGCCAGCAGCTTAGTAGGCGGGAACACTGAAGCTTTCTTT
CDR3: CASSLVGGNTEAFF

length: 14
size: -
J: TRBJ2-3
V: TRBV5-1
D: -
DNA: TGCGCCAGCAGCCCTGCGCAGAGCACAGATACGCAGTATTTT
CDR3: CASSPAQSTDTQYF

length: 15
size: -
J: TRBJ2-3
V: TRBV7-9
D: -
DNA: TGTGCCAGCAGCTTAGCGGCTGGCGGCACAGATACGCAGTATTTT
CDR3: CASSLAAGGTDTQYF

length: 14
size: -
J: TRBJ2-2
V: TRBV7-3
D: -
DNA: TGTGCCAGCAGCTTAGGCCGGAACACCGGGGAGCTGTTTTTT
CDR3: CASSLGRNTGELFF

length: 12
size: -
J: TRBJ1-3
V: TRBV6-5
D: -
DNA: TGTGCCAGCACATCTGCGGGAAACACCATATATTTT
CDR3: CASTSAGNTIYF

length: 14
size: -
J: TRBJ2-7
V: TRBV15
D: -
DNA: TGTGCCACCAGAAGACAAAGAGGGTCCTACGAGCAGTACTTC
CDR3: CATRRQRGSYEQYF

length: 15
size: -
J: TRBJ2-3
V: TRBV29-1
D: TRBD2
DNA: TGCAGCGTTACGCTAGCGGGAGGGGGGACAGATACGCAGTATTTT
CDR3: CSVTLAGGGTDTQYF

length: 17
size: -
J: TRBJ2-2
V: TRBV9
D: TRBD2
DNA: TGTGCCAGCAGCGTAGGGCCTAGCGGCATCCTGGGAGGGGAGCTGTTTTTT
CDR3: CASSVGPSGILGGELFF

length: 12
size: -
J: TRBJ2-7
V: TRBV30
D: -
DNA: TGTGCCTGGAACACCAACCCTGGGGAGCAGTACTTC
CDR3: CAWNTNPGEQYF

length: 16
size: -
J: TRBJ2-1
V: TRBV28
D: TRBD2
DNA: TGTGCCAGCAGTAACCCAGCGGGAGGAGTTCTCAATGAGCAGTTCTTC
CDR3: CASSNPAGGVLNEQFF

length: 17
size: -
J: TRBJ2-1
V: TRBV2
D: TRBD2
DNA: TGTGCCAGCAGATTAAACCTTCTGGCGGGGGTAGACAATGAGCAGTTCTTC
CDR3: CASRLNLLAGVDNEQFF

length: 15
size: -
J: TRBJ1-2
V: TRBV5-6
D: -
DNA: TGTGCCAGCAGCTTTTGGTCGCTTGGGAACTATGGCTACACCTTC
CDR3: CASSFWSLGNYGYTF

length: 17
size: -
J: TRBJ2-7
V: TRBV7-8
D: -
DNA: TGTGCCAGCAGCTTAAGGGGAGAGGCTAGCCGATTTCGGGAGCAGTACTTC
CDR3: CASSLRGEASRFREQYF

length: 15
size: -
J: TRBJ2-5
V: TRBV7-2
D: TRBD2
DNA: TGTGCCAGCTCCGGAAGCGGGAGGGCCCGGGAGACCCAGTACTTC
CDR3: CASSGSGRARETQYF

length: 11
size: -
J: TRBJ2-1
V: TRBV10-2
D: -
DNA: TGCGCCAGCAGTCAATCTGGTGAGCAGTTCTTC
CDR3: CASSQSGEQFF

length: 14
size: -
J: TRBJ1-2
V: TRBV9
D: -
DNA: TGTGCCAGCAGCGTAGCTCGGTCTATCCAGGGCTACACCTTC
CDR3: CASSVARSIQGYTF

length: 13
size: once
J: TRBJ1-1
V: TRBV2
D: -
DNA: TGTGCCTCTACTCTATACGGGGGGACTGAAGCTTTCTTT
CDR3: CASTLYGGTEAFF

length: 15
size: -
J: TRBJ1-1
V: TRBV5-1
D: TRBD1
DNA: TGCGCCAGCAGCTTACGGACAGGGATGAACACTGAAGCTTTCTTT
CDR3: CASSLRTGMNTEAFF

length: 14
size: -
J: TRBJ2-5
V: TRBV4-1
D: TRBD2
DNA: TGCGCCAGCAGCCAAGATCGGGGAGGGGAGACCCAGTACTTC
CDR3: CASSQDRGGETQYF

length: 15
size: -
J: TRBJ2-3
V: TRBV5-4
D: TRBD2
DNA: TGTGCCAGCAGCACCACGGGAGGGCCGACAGATACGCAGTATTTT
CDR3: CASSTTGGPTDTQYF

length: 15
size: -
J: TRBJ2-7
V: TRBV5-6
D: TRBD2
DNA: TGTGCCAGCAGCCTGACTAGCGGGCTTTACTACGAGCAGTACTTC
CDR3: CASSLTSGLYYEQYF

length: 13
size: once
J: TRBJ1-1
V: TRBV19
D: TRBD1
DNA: TGTGCCAGTAGCGATCGACAGGGCAAAACGGCTTTCTTT
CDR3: CASSDRQGKTAFF

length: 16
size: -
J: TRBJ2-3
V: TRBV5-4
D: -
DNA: TGTGCCAGCAGCTTGGGGCGGGGACGAGACACAGATACGCAGTATTTT
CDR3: CASSLGRGRDTDTQYF